This T cell receptor beta chain appears in the sequencing data of a study of T cells after yellow fever vaccination. The CDR3 has 14 residues. The germline V and J ends were trimmed by 6 bases and 6 bases, with 14 bases remaining between them. Germline V gene sequence: CDR1 MNHNS, CDR2 SASEGT. Overall study results and limits: Booster sampling recovered most clones from primary vaccination (96% CD4, approximately 88% CD8).

UMIs were added to TCR cDNA along with a universal primer site when it was made by 5'RACE template switching. TCRdb independently ran MiXCR on the 5' RACE reads; one entry per CDR3 protein. The sample shows 95,000 to 150,000 distinct CDR3 sequences, under 8% of them seen only once. This clonotype was counted at least ten times. The antigen remains unidentified. The sample here was CD4+ T cells sorted from PBMCs, taken around 10 days after the first yellow fever vaccination. J is TRBJ2-2 and V is TRBV6-1, with TRBD1 as a possible D gene (6 bases). The sequence derives from a man between 18 and 29 years old who received the YFV17D yellow fever vaccine. The CDR3 coding sequence is TGTGCCAGCAGCCGATTACAGGGATCCGGGGAGCTGTTTTTT. Protein product: CASSRLQGSGELFF.